This T cell receptor beta chain derives from a study of cytomegalovirus exposure and HLA in healthy donors (dated by TCRdb to about 2017). Study-wide context: An earlier analysis of several hundred of the donors reported over 250 Gb of sequence data and some 110 million unique TCR beta sequences obtained from about 179 million T cells. An early release that covered 500 to 800 HLA-typed donors contained approximately 320 gigabases of sequencing data and about 93 million unique TCR sequences. Of the roughly 400 genotyped donors, 65% to 90% fell in the genetic ancestry cluster associated with self-reported Caucasian donors. The study aimed to test whether cataloging public T cell receptors could reveal signatures of past pathogen exposure. The T cell repertoires of about 700 subjects were profiled by immunosequencing and related to cytomegalovirus serostatus. In addition to the first cohort of 666 subjects, a separate validation cohort of approximately 120 different subjects was used. To predict cytomegalovirus infection status, the study brought together high-throughput TCR immunosequencing, statistical association of individual TCRs with disease status, and machine learning. A later analysis re-analyzed previously published TCR beta repertoires from hundreds of donors and added high-resolution HLA genotyping to study TCR occurrence patterns. In the later analysis, no new phenotypic data were used to find candidate immune exposures; instead, reliance was placed on TCR beta sequences and their occurrence across donors. An earlier analysis of roughly 600 of the donors used high-throughput TCR beta sequencing to judge whether each TCR beta V gene segment behaved as functional or pseudogenic. Donor age, sex, ethnicity and CMV serostatus were collected together with the repertoire data. A later genetic analysis took genome-wide SNP genotypes for about three fifths of the roughly 700 donors and used that subset as a discovery cohort. All discovery cohort repertoires had been generated on a single sequencing platform. HLA typing covered class I and class II loci at four-digit resolution. The number of donors typed differed by locus, with roughly 629-640 for A, B, C, DRB1 and DQB1, more than 500 for DQA1, 606 for DPA1, and about 450 for DPB1. Roughly five DR-DQ haplotypes were handled as single units for association and clustering because linkage in the cohort was strong. On average, roughly 240,000 unique TCR beta nucleotide sequences were sequenced per donor among 350 to 400 genotyped donors of the cohort, with about 19% of those sequences being non-productive.

The cohort comprised some 730 healthy bone marrow donors. Cohort members were all nominally healthy when sampled, although unrecorded immune exposures were likely present. The donor tested CMV seropositive, placing the donor among the 289 seropositive members of the cohort. Every donor gave a peripheral blood sample, and the peripheral blood mononuclear cells from that sample were used for TCR beta sequencing. The Qiagen DNeasy Blood Extraction Kit was used to extract genomic DNA from the blood cell samples. Of note for this clone: Its antigen has not been determined. No much larger clone exists at a distance of one base, and base qualities are not known.

Overall results and qualifications from the work: Only TCR beta chains were sequenced in this cohort, and the absence of alpha or paired-chain data limited detectable features. In an earlier analysis of roughly 500 of the donors, most TCR beta V segments appeared in productive rearrangements about 87% or about 30% of the time, broadly matching IMGT annotations. The only immune exposure information available for the cohort was CMV serostatus. Because some donors lacked HLA typing at each locus, the association tests relied only on the typed subset. According to the authors, the approach could potentially be generalized to other disease states and immunological phenotypes. According to a later analysis, TCR association rates differed among HLA loci, with DRB1 alleles showing the most associated TCRs and HLA-C alleles showing the fewest. When HLA alleles, especially DR and DQ, strongly co-occurred, attributing TCR associations to individual alleles was difficult. Some IMGT-functional V segments, including TRBV6-2 and TRBV6-3, could not be told apart with the 87-base-pair reads, so those segments were excluded. A later analysis found that most CMV-associated TCR beta chains appeared HLA-restricted, with HLA associations seemingly driven largely by CMV exposure. In a later analysis, HLA-associated TCR beta chains were found to be more clonally expanded and to have lower generation probabilities than equally common non-associated chains. A later genetic analysis reported fewer N-insertions in productive TCRs among donors in an Asian-associated ancestry cluster than the roughly 650-donor mean. A further reported finding was that TCR beta sequences accurately predicted the HLA-A and HLA-B alleles for most subjects in the first cohort. The presence/absence analyses assumed that sequencing depth was roughly uniform across donors, and that assumption may not be true. Most TCR sequences were observed very rarely across donors, whereas some public TCRs were present in many individuals. The study gave a list of more than 150 TCR beta chains associated with cytomegalovirus. Linkage disequilibrium might explain the correlated functional status among segregating V segments, but an unknown experimental factor could not be ruled out. A later analysis associated about 18,000 TCR beta sequences with specific HLA alleles at a false discovery rate of 0.05. A group of highly shared sequence variants was considered likely to be a technical artifact of the sequencing pipeline. A later genetic analysis associated a missense DCLRE1C variant with V-gene and J-gene trimming of TCR beta chains, and an independent cohort replicated the association. In a later analysis, several top co-occurrence clusters were reported to appear linked to parvovirus B19, influenza, CMV and Epstein-Barr virus. In vitro tests confirmed that a few of the cytomegalovirus-associated TCR beta chains recognize cytomegalovirus antigens. Because counts were too low, approximately 18 rarely observed V segments, including chromosome 9 orphons, were excluded from the earlier analysis of about 500 of the donors. The classifier was reported to diagnose cytomegalovirus status with high specificity and sensitivity in both the original cohort and the validation cohort.

Library prep was done by the immunoSEQ multiplex PCR assay. A mixture of 60 forward primers for TCR Vbeta segments and 13 reverse primers for TCR Jbeta segments was used in the multiplex PCR. The CDR3 region of rearranged TCR beta genes was amplified from genomic DNA by a multiplex PCR assay. On the Illumina HiSeq System, the amplified TCR beta libraries were sequenced as 87-base-pair reads. As for the authors' bioinformatics: A later analysis counted tens of millions of unique TCR beta chains across the 690 or so repertoires, and roughly 9.9 million of these chains were shared by at least two donors. Raw reads were error-corrected and collapsed into unique sequences by a nearest-neighbor algorithm in which closely related sequences were merged to remove PCR and sequencing errors. To assign V, D and J gene segments, CDR3 sequences were aligned to IMGT reference sequences. For a sequence to be retained, a match of at least six nucleotides was required to both a V gene segment and a J gene segment. Rearrangements were classified as productive when the CDR3 lacked stop codons and remained in frame with V and J, and all other rearrangements were classified as non-productive. CDR3 was defined according to IMGT convention as the region running from the second conserved V-encoded cysteine to the conserved J-encoded phenylalanine. Sequences without an unambiguous match to a single V gene segment were excluded from the earlier analysis of almost 600 of the donors. An earlier analysis of several hundred of the donors called V segments functional above 56.7% productive rearrangements and segregating when the between-donor standard deviation exceeded 5%. A statistical classification framework was developed to diagnose cytomegalovirus status using the catalog of TCR beta chain sequences. A later analysis assigned V and J genes by comparing TCR nucleotide sequences with IMGT/GENE-DB human TR gene sequences. Using the TCRdist pipeline, a later analysis assigned CDR3 sequences along with most-parsimonious VDJ recombination scenarios. A later analysis defined each TCR beta chain by its CDR3 amino acid sequence plus V-gene family, and excluded reads lacking a unique V-gene family. As a way to deal with suspected cross-contamination and a sequencing artifact, a later analysis dropped more than 500 nucleotide sequences that were highly shared and had low generation probability. For each public chain, a later analysis derived a clonal expansion index from normalized ranks of inferred template counts within each repertoire. In a later analysis, generation probabilities were computed using a VDJ recombination model fitted to out-of-frame rearrangements, and the results were checked against IGoR. In a later analysis, TCR-TCR, TCR-HLA and TCR-CMV co-occurrence was scored with hypergeometric tests, and a repertoire-size bias correction was applied to TCR pairs. A later analysis estimated false discovery rates by permuting HLA or CMV assignments 20 times. In a later analysis, co-occurring TCRs were grouped with DBSCAN, and TCRdist sequence similarity was added when clustering was performed within HLA-allele-positive subsets. For co-occurrence clustering, repertoires with fewer than 30,000 or more than 120,000 public chains were excluded, along with 5 or 6 repertoires with anomalous nucleotide sharing. The table was pulled from immuneACCESS by TCRdb, which kept in-frame rearrangements only. Such tables lose some clones; where checked, under half of the loss comes from unresolved V genes, and the rest has no known cause. Clonal size and the V and J genes are those of that table, whereas D and trimming came from the DNA. Across this sample there are 170,000 or so clones, with 84% seen only once. The ten top clones hold roughly 5% of the sample.

The germline V gene (reference sequence) yields SGHNT for CDR1 and YYREEE for CDR2. From the cysteine up to the phenylalanine, the CDR3 has a length of 13 residues. Only CDR3 DNA remains: 39 bases, in frame from the first base. V sheds 4 bases and J sheds 5 bases, leaving 9 bases between their ends. Sequencing input: PBMCs. This receptor was taken from a girl between 10 and 17 years old in good health and CMV-seropositive. Recombination joined TRBV5-4 with TRBJ2-2, with no reliable assignment of the D segment. The DNA sequence is as follows: TGTGCCAGCAGCCTACCCATTACCGGGGAGCTGTTTTTT. The translation is CASSLPITGELFF.